Listed below are T cell receptor beta chains from one sample, sequenced in a study of early T cells in non-severe SARS-CoV-2 infection. TCRdb recomputed calls from the 5' RACE reads with MiXCR, one row per CDR3 protein. The data contain more than 45,000 distinct CDR3 sequences, more than 7% of them seen just once; the ten biggest clones take up 3% to 4%. The sample was whole blood. The source is an adult who was a healthcare worker with PCR-confirmed SARS-CoV-2 infection or an uninfected control (not recorded which). Each CDR3 is given with its conserved first and last residue. The D gene is left open where the match is weak. Clone size is not always given. Where it is, it says once, few, many or a class for expanded clones.

clone_size,v_call,j_call,d_call,cdr3_aa,cdr3_nt
.,TRBV27,TRBJ2-7,TRBD2,CASSPPGLAVHEQYF,TGTGCCAGCAGCCCTCCGGGACTAGCTGTCCACGAGCAGTACTTC
few,TRBV5-1,TRBJ2-1,.,CASSLEGQSSSYNEQFF,TGCGCCAGCAGCTTGGAAGGGCAATCAAGCTCCTACAATGAGCAGTTCTTC
.,TRBV18,TRBJ1-1,.,CANSPSGNTEAFF,TGTGCCAACTCACCAAGTGGGAACACTGAAGCTTTCTTT
many,TRBV7-6,TRBJ1-3,.,CASSLVNRERTGQFIGNTIYF,TGTGCCAGCAGCCTAGTGAACAGGGAAAGAACCGGACAATTTATTGGAAACACCATATATTTT
.,TRBV7-2,TRBJ2-5,.,CASSRGSGAEETQYF,TGTGCCAGCAGCCGCGGCTCCGGCGCAGAAGAGACCCAGTACTTC
many,TRBV9,TRBJ2-1,TRBD2,CASSTSAGNEQFF,TGTGCCAGCAGCACTAGCGCAGGAAATGAGCAGTTCTTC
few,TRBV20-1,TRBJ2-7,.,CSASRENREQYF,TGCAGTGCTAGCCGGGAGAACAGAGAGCAGTACTTC
few,TRBV18,TRBJ2-7,.,CASRPPDEDEQYF,TGTGCCAGCCGACCCCCAGACGAGGACGAGCAGTACTTC
few,TRBV4-2,TRBJ2-5,.,CASSQDVGSLGETQYF,TGTGCCAGCAGCCAAGACGTCGGGAGTTTAGGAGAGACCCAGTACTTC
many,TRBV3-1,TRBJ1-1,TRBD1,CASSPRQGAEAFF,TGTGCCAGCAGCCCTCGACAGGGGGCTGAAGCTTTCTTT
few,TRBV7-9,TRBJ2-1,TRBD2,CASSLSTSGNDEQFF,TGTGCCAGCAGCTTAAGTACTAGCGGGAATGATGAGCAGTTCTTC
.,TRBV7-9,TRBJ2-2,.,CASSLVHVTGELFF,TGTGCCAGCAGCTTAGTTCACGTCACCGGGGAGCTGTTTTTT
.,TRBV7-8,TRBJ2-7,.,CASSSPVAYEQYF,TGTGCCAGCAGCTCCCCGGTGGCCTACGAGCAGTACTTC
few,TRBV5-1,TRBJ2-1,TRBD2,CASSLTSGTVAEQFF,TGCGCCAGCAGCTTGACTAGCGGGACAGTCGCTGAGCAGTTCTTC
few,TRBV5-1,TRBJ2-1,TRBD2,CASSLASGRASEQFF,TGCGCCAGCAGCTTGGCTAGCGGGAGGGCCAGTGAGCAGTTCTTC
few,TRBV5-1,TRBJ2-1,.,CASSLGASSSNEQFF,TGCGCCAGCAGCTTGGGAGCTAGCTCCTCCAATGAGCAGTTCTTC
few,TRBV28,TRBJ2-1,.,CASSRPGLLNEQFF,TGTGCCAGCAGCCGACCGGGACTTCTCAATGAGCAGTTCTTC
.,TRBV14,TRBJ2-3,.,CASSQGVTIADTQYF,TGTGCCAGCAGCCAAGGGGTAACGATAGCAGATACGCAGTATTTT
few,TRBV5-1,TRBJ2-7,.,CASSGLLGYEQYF,TGCGCCAGCAGCGGATTATTGGGTTACGAGCAGTACTTC
many,TRBV7-9,TRBJ1-1,.,CASSFPQGKSTEAFF,TGTGCCAGCAGCTTCCCCCAGGGCAAGTCCACTGAAGCTTTCTTT
many,TRBV5-1,TRBJ2-4,TRBD1,CASSQGQGSEEIQYF,TGCGCCAGCAGCCAGGGACAGGGATCGGAAGAAATTCAGTACTTC
few,TRBV25-1,TRBJ1-6,.,CASSGGIGGTLHF,TGTGCCAGCAGTGGGGGAATAGGGGGGACCCTCCACTTT
.,TRBV18,TRBJ1-5,.,CASSPLGVALYRENQPQHF,TGTGCCAGCTCTCCCCTAGGGGTTGCGCTTTACCGGGAGAATCAGCCCCAGCATTTT
few,TRBV5-1,TRBJ1-1,.,CASSRNLGDTEAFF,TGCGCCAGCAGCAGGAATCTAGGGGACACTGAAGCTTTCTTT
many,TRBV15,TRBJ2-1,.,CATSRESPEELRQFF,TGTGCCACCAGCAGAGAGTCCCCAGAGGAACTTCGGCAGTTCTTC
many,TRBV4-2,TRBJ1-2,.,CASSQDIAAFGYGYTF,TGTGCCAGCAGCCAAGATATTGCAGCCTTTGGCTATGGCTACACCTTC
many,TRBV12-3/TRBV12-4,TRBJ1-2,TRBD1,CASSFRGEDYGYTF,TGTGCCAGCAGTTTCAGGGGGGAAGACTATGGCTACACCTTC
many,TRBV20-1,TRBJ2-1,TRBD2,CSAVSGRVRNEQFF,TGCAGTGCTGTTAGCGGGAGAGTTCGTAATGAGCAGTTCTTC
few,TRBV18,TRBJ1-6,TRBD1,CASSRDRLNSPLHF,TGTGCCAGCTCACGGGACAGGCTGAATTCACCCCTCCACTTT
many,TRBV29-1,TRBJ2-7,.,CSGKLTESEQYF,TGCAGCGGAAAGCTGACCGAGTCCGAGCAGTACTTC
few,TRBV21-1,TRBJ2-3,.,CASSSAMHKGTDTQYF,TGTGCCAGCAGCAGTGCTATGCACAAGGGCACAGATACGCAGTATTTT
few,TRBV5-5,TRBJ2-7,.,CASSLRDFSGHEQYF,TGTGCCAGCAGCTTGAGGGACTTCTCCGGGCACGAGCAGTACTTC
many,TRBV12-3/TRBV12-4,TRBJ2-3,.,CASSFGGVDTQYF,TGTGCCAGCAGTTTTGGGGGAGTAGATACGCAGTATTTT
many,TRBV18,TRBJ2-3,TRBD1,CASSPSDRGTDTQYF,TGTGCCAGCTCACCGTCGGACAGGGGTACAGATACGCAGTATTTT
many,TRBV6-1,TRBJ1-5,.,CASRGGTSNQPQHF,TGTGCCAGCAGGGGGGGTACAAGCAATCAGCCCCAGCATTTT
many,TRBV19,TRBJ1-5,.,CASSIVKGVGSNQPQHF,TGTGCCAGTAGTATAGTTAAGGGTGTAGGTAGCAATCAGCCCCAGCATTTT
few,TRBV24-1,TRBJ2-3,.,CATSDPLDRADTQYF,TGTGCCACCAGTGATCCCCTTGACAGAGCAGATACGCAGTATTTT
.,TRBV28,TRBJ1-1,.,CASSLPRGTGEAFF,TGTGCCAGCAGTTTACCCCGGGGTACGGGTGAAGCTTTCTTT
many,TRBV12-3/TRBV12-4,TRBJ2-3,.,CASSSGLPSGDTQYF,TGTGCCAGCAGTTCGGGACTCCCGTCAGGTGATACGCAGTATTTT
few,TRBV10-3,TRBJ2-1,.,CAISESGPGHGPEQFF,TGTGCCATCAGTGAGTCGGGGCCGGGCCATGGGCCTGAGCAGTTCTTC
.,TRBV24-1,TRBJ2-1,.,CATSEWNEQFF,TGTGCCACCAGTGAATGGAATGAGCAGTTCTTC
.,TRBV20-1,TRBJ2-1,.,CSAPRALADRGEQFF,TGCAGTGCACCGAGGGCACTAGCAGACCGGGGTGAGCAGTTCTTC
many,TRBV18,TRBJ2-5,TRBD2,CASSRGLVSQETQYF,TGTGCCAGCTCACGCGGACTAGTGTCGCAAGAGACCCAGTACTTC
few,TRBV7-3,TRBJ2-3,.,CASSPHSPSFTDTQYF,TGTGCCAGCAGCCCCCACTCACCCTCGTTCACAGATACGCAGTATTTT
few,TRBV20-1,TRBJ2-7,.,CSALERGRPYEQYF,TGCAGTGCTCTGGAAAGGGGACGACCCTACGAGCAGTACTTC
many,TRBV20-1,TRBJ2-7,.,CSARDRVGEQYF,TGCAGTGCTAGAGATCGGGTAGGCGAGCAGTACTTC
.,TRBV27,TRBJ1-4,TRBD1,CASSLSPGGWGEKLFF,TGTGCCAGCAGTTTATCGCCAGGGGGCTGGGGAGAAAAACTGTTTTTT
.,TRBV28,TRBJ2-5,TRBD1,CASTPSGTGGEETQYF,TGTGCCAGCACCCCGTCCGGGACAGGGGGCGAAGAGACCCAGTACTTC
.,TRBV4-1,TRBJ2-7,.,CASSHPGGLYEQYF,TGCGCCAGCAGCCACCCTGGCGGCCTCTACGAGCAGTACTTC
.,TRBV10-3,TRBJ2-5,TRBD1,CAISGGTGSETQYF,TGTGCCATCAGTGGCGGGACAGGGAGTGAGACCCAGTACTTC